This is a list of T cell receptor beta chains from one sample in a study of molecular identifiers for immune sequencing clone quantification. TCRdb processed the PCR reads anew with MiXCR; each CDR3 protein has one entry. The table shows just under 650,000 distinct CDR3 sequences, with 20% occurring only once. Sequenced input: naive CD8+ T cells from blood, with Jurkat cell RNA spiked in. All receptors come from a human donor in good health. Some libraries in this study had Jurkat cell RNA spiked in. CDR3s include the opening cysteine and the closing phenylalanine or tryptophan. Each record gives: CDR3 DNA, CDR3 protein, clone size, D gene, V gene, J gene. A D gene is named only where the DNA matches it firmly. Clone sizes are given selectively: once, few, many, or a class where the clone is expanded.

TGTGCCAGCAGCGGGGCGTGGGGCTGGGGCACTGAAGCTTTCTTT,CASSGAWGWGTEAFF,NA,NA,TRBV7-9,TRBJ1-1
TGTGCCAGCTCAGCTAAACTAGCGGGAGGGTACAATGAGCAGTTCTTC,CASSAKLAGGYNEQFF,many,TRBD2,TRBV18,TRBJ2-1
TGCGCCAGCAGTCAATTCCTGGGTCTGAAGGGGCCCGACAATCAGCCCCAGCATTTT,CASSQFLGLKGPDNQPQHF,many,NA,TRBV23-1,TRBJ1-5
TGTGCCAGCAGTGATCCCGGGGAGCTGTTTTTT,CASSDPGELFF,many,NA,TRBV19,TRBJ2-2
TGTGCCAGCAGTTGGGAGAAGGGGGGGAGCTACAATGAGCAGTTCTTC,CASSWEKGGSYNEQFF,NA,NA,TRBV28,TRBJ2-1
TGCAGCGCTGCGGGGGTGGGCGGCTCCTACGAGCAGTACTTC,CSAAGVGGSYEQYF,many,TRBD2,TRBV29-1,TRBJ2-7
TGTGCCTGGAGTGTAATGGGGGGGTACACTGAAGCTTTCTTT,CAWSVMGGYTEAFF,many,NA,TRBV30,TRBJ1-1
TGTGCCAGCAGCTCCCTAGGACTCGACAACACTGAAGCTTTCTTT,CASSSLGLDNTEAFF,many,NA,TRBV5-6,TRBJ1-1
TGTGCCAGCAGCGCGCCGGGACAGGAGGTTTATACGCAGTATTTT,CASSAPGQEVYTQYF,many,TRBD1,TRBV7-9,TRBJ2-3
TGTGCCAGCAGCGGCGGGACAGGGGGAAGCACAGATACGCAGTATTTT,CASSGGTGGSTDTQYF,few,TRBD1,TRBV9,TRBJ2-3
TGTGCTAGTGATTCGAACACCGGGGAGCTGTTTTTT,CASDSNTGELFF,many,NA,TRBV12-5,TRBJ2-2
TGCGCCAGCAGCTTGGGGACGGACGAGATGAACACTGAAGCTTTCTTT,CASSLGTDEMNTEAFF,many,NA,TRBV5-1,TRBJ1-1
TGCGCCAGCAGCCAAGAGGGACAGACAAACACTGAAGCTTTCTTT,CASSQEGQTNTEAFF,many,TRBD1,TRBV4-1,TRBJ1-1
TGTGCCAGCAGTTTAGTGGGACTAGCGGGAGGGCCGGCAGATACGCAGTATTTT,CASSLVGLAGGPADTQYF,NA,TRBD2,TRBV12-3/TRBV12-4,TRBJ2-3
TGTGCCAGCAGCTTAGGCAGGGGCCAGACCATAACCTACAATGAGCAGTTCTTC,CASSLGRGQTITYNEQFF,NA,NA,TRBV11-3,TRBJ2-1
TGTGCCAGCAGTTACGAGGCTAGCGGGATTGAGCAGTTCTTC,CASSYEASGIEQFF,NA,TRBD2,TRBV6-5,TRBJ2-1
TGTGCCAGCAGTTATCTAGCGGGGGTCGGGAATGAGCAGTTCTTC,CASSYLAGVGNEQFF,many,TRBD2,TRBV6-5,TRBJ2-1
TGTGCCAGCAGTTCTTTTTCTGAGAGCACAGATACGCAGTATTTT,CASSSFSESTDTQYF,many,NA,TRBV6-5,TRBJ2-3
TGTGCCAGCAGCTCTACTAGCGGGGGGATGGATACGCAGTATTTT,CASSSTSGGMDTQYF,many,TRBD2,TRBV7-9,TRBJ2-3
TGCGCCAGCAGTTTCGTTGCCGCATACTCCGCCACAGATACGCAGTATTTT,CASSFVAAYSATDTQYF,many,NA,TRBV5-1,TRBJ2-3
TGTGCCAGCAGCTTCAGGACGGATGAAGCTTTCTTT,CASSFRTDEAFF,many,NA,TRBV7-9,TRBJ1-1
TGCAGCGCCCAACAGGGAAACACCGGGGAGCTGTTTTTT,CSAQQGNTGELFF,many,NA,TRBV29-1,TRBJ2-2
TGTGCCAGTACGGGACTAGCGGGAGGGCCGTCCGGGGAGCTGTTTTTT,CASTGLAGGPSGELFF,few,TRBD2,TRBV19,TRBJ2-2
TGTGCCAGCAGTTTTGGGTTTGGCTACGAGCAGTACTTC,CASSFGFGYEQYF,NA,NA,TRBV6-2/TRBV6-3,TRBJ2-7
TGTGCCAGCAGTGAATTAGGGGAATACGAGCAGTACTTC,CASSELGEYEQYF,many,NA,TRBV25-1,TRBJ2-7
TGTGCCCTAGGCCAGGGGCCAACTAATGAAAAACTGTTTTTT,CALGQGPTNEKLFF,many,NA,TRBV25-1,TRBJ1-4
TGTGCCAGCAGCTTGGTCGGCGGGGGTAGCAATCAGCCCCAGCATTTT,CASSLVGGGSNQPQHF,many,NA,TRBV5-5,TRBJ1-5
TGTGCCAGCAGCTCCAAATCGCGGACAGGCACCTACGAGCAGTACTTC,CASSSKSRTGTYEQYF,many,TRBD1,TRBV7-6,TRBJ2-7
TGTGCCAGCAGTTTAAACCTAGCGGTTCACTACGAGCAGTACTTC,CASSLNLAVHYEQYF,NA,TRBD2,TRBV28,TRBJ2-7
TGCAGTGCTAGAGATTGGTCTAGCGAAGGCTACGAGCAGTACTTC,CSARDWSSEGYEQYF,many,NA,TRBV20-1,TRBJ2-7
TGTGCCAGCACAGCAGATACGCAGTATTTT,CASTADTQYF,many,NA,TRBV11-2,TRBJ2-3
TGTGCCAGCAGTTTATTGTGGGGCGGCGGTCCTGAAGCTTTCTTT,CASSLLWGGGPEAFF,few,NA,TRBV27,TRBJ1-1
TGTGCCAGCAGTTATATGCAGTCGCCGACCCTCCACTTT,CASSYMQSPTLHF,NA,NA,TRBV6-2/TRBV6-3,TRBJ1-6
TGTGCCCATTCAATACAACAAGAGACCCAGTACTTC,CAHSIQQETQYF,many,NA,TRBV30,TRBJ2-5
TGCAGTGCTGACGACTCCCTCAGCGGGATCGACGGGGAGCAGTTCTTC,CSADDSLSGIDGEQFF,NA,TRBD2,TRBV29-1,TRBJ2-1